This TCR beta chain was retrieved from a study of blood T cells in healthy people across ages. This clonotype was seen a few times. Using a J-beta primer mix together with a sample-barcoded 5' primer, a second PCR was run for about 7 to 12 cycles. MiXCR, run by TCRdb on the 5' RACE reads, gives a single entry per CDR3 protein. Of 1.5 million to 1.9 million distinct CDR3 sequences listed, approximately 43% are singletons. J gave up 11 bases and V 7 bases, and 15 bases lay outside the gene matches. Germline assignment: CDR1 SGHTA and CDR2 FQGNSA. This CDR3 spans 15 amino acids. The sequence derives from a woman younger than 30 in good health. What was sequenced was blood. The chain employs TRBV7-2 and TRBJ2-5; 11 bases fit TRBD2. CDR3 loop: CASTSGTSGTNEQYF. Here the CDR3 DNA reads TGTGCCAGCACGTCCGGGACTAGCGGAACCAATGAGCAGTACTTC. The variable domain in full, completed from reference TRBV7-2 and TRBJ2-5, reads GAGVSQSPSNKVTEKGKDVELRCDPISGHTALYWYRQSLGQGLEFLIYFQGNSAPDKSGLPSDRFSAERTGGSVSTLTIQRTQQEDSAVYLCASTSGTSGTNEQYFGPGTRLLVL.